This TCR beta chain was observed in a study of blood T cell repertoires in COVID-19. Turning to the study itself: Acute and convalescent COVID-19 samples came from the United States, Italy and Spain. The analysed material was cDNA or gDNA that came from T cells, B-cell-depleted T cells, or PBMCs.

From germline, CDR1 is SGHTA and CDR2 FQGNSA. The CDR3 is 15 residues long. V was pared by 5 bases and J by 6 bases, with 8 bases of the junction left unmatched. Per the study methods: Estimation of nucleated cell counts was performed using reference gene primer amplification. Assay: immunoSEQ multiplex PCR; the TCRdb copy retains only in-frame clones and omits some. Clone size and the V and J calls come from that table; the DNA yielded D and trimming. Of approximately 200,000 clones in the sample, around 75% were seen once. While infection was still active, Seattle patients were enrolled and then followed longitudinally.

The clonotype originates from a woman in her forties with COVID-19, enrolled during active disease. This sequence joins TRBV7-2 and TRBJ2-7; 12 bases map to TRBD1. Sample: peripheral blood. The CDR3 sequence: CASSAGTGGQGEQYF. The CDR3 region has the DNA TGTGCCAGCAGCGCCGGGACAGGGGGCCAAGGCGAGCAGTACTTC.